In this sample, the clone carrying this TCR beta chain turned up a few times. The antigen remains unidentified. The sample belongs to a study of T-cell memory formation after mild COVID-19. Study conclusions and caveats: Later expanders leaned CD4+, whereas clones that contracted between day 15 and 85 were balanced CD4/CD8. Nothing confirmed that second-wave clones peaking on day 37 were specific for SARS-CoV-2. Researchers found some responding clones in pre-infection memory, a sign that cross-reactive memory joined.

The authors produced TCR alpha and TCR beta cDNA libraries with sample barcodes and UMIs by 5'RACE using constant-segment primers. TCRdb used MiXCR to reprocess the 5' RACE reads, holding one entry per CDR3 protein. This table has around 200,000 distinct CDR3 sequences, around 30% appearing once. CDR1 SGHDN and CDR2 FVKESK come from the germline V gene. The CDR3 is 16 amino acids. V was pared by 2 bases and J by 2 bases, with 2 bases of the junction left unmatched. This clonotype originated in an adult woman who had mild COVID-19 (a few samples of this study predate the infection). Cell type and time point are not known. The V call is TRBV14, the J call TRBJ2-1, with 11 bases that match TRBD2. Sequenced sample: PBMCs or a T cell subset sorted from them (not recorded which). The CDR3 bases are TGTGCCAGCAGCCAAATACTAGCGGGGGCCTACAATGAGCAGTTCTTC. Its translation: CASSQILAGAYNEQFF.